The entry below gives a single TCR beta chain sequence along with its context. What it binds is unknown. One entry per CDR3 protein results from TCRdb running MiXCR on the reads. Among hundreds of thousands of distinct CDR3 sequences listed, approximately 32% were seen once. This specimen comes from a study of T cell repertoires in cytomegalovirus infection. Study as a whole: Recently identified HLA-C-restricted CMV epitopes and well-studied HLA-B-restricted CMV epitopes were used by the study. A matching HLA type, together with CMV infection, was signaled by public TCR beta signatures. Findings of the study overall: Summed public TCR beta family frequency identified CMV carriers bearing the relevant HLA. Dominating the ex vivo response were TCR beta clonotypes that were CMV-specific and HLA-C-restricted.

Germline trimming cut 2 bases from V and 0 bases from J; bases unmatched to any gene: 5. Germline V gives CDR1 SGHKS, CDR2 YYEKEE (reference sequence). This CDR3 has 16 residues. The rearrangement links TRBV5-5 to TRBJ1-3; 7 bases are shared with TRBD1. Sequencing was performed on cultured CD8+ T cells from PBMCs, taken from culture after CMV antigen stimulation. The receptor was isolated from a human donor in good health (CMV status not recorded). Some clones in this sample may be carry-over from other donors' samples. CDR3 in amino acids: CASSLTTGDSGNTIYF. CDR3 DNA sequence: TGTGCCAGCAGCTTAACCACAGGGGACTCTGGAAACACCATATATTTT.